This T cell receptor beta chain was found in a study of cytomegalovirus exposure and HLA in healthy donors. Study background: The early release's HLA-typed donors yielded 65 million to 85 million unique TCRs. Most genotyped donors, over 70% of some 400, had Caucasian-associated genetic ancestry.

Vbeta (60) and Jbeta (13) primers were used in the PCR. Method: immunoSEQ multiplex PCR; TCRdb's copy keeps in-frame clones and lacks some. Here the sample spans 150,000 to 200,000 clones, about 80% being singletons. For this clone: What it binds is unknown.

Germline CDR1 SGHRS, CDR2 YFSETQ. The J segment lost 2 bases and the V segment lost 0 bases, leaving 7 bases of the junction unmatched. The CDR3 contains 18 residues. Study-wide results and limits: TCR beta chain V- and J-gene trimming was linked, in a later analysis, to a missense variant in DCLRE1C. Rare sequences made up most TCRs, while some public TCRs were found in many donors.

The receptor was derived from a woman aged 40 to 50 in good health and CMV-seronegative. Sequenced: PBMCs. The chain links TRBV5-1 to TRBJ2-7; TRBD2 agrees at 14 bases. The CDR3 sequence: CASSLGGLAGALTYEQYF. The CDR3 nucleotides are TGCGCCAGCAGCTTGGGGGGACTAGCGGGAGCTCTCACCTACGAGCAGTACTTC.